Listed here are 18 T cell receptor beta chains from one sample, sequenced in a study of T cell responses to AZD1222 COVID-19 vaccine. Sequencing used immunoSEQ multiplex PCR; TCRdb keeps in-frame clones, though not all of them. The sample holds 150,000 to 180,000 clones; roughly 90% are singletons and the top ten take under 20%. The sample in question was peripheral blood, obtained on day 0 of AZD1222 vaccination. These receptor sequences come from an adult in good health.

The chain is built from TRBV27 and TRBJ2-7; 8 nucleotides agree with TRBD1. Germline V gene sequence: CDR1 MNHEY, CDR2 SMNVEV (reference sequence). The CDR3 sequence is 16 residues long. V lost 5 bases to trimming and J lost 5 bases; unmatched junction nucleotides: 14. Written as DNA, the CDR3 is TGTGCCAGCAGTGGCTTTCAGGGGGCGCAGGGTAACGAGCAGTACTTC. Amino acids: CASSGFQGAQGNEQYF.

V usage is TRBV5-1 and J usage is TRBJ2-5; D not resolved. Germline assignment: CDR1 SGHRS and CDR2 YFSETQ. With 0 bases removed from V and 5 bases from J, the gap between germline ends came to 14 bases. This CDR3 is 15 amino acids long. The chain's CDR3 is CASSLADRLGETQYF. CDR3 coding DNA: TGCGCCAGCAGCTTGGCGGACCGTCTCGGGGAGACCCAGTACTTC.

The V and J genes are TRBV4-3 and TRBJ1-1, with D uncertain. The V gene's germline CDR1 is LGHNA and CDR2 YSLEER. The V and J ends lost 0 bases and 3 bases respectively, with 11 bases between them. The length of the CDR3 is 15 residues. Here the CDR3 reads CASSQEPHRDTEAFF. The CDR3 DNA reads as TGCGCCAGCAGCCAAGAACCCCACCGGGACACTGAAGCTTTCTTT.

This chain connects TRBV18 to TRBJ2-7; no clear D. This CDR3 region has 12 residues. Per germline, CDR1 KGHSH and CDR2 LQKENI. The V end was cut by 5 bases, the J end by 7 bases, with 12 bases between. The CDR3 DNA reads TGTGCCAGCTCATCTTCGGTCGGGGAGCAGTACTTC. The encoded protein is CASSSSVGEQYF.

This clone was found a few times. The chain joins TRBV9 to TRBJ1-4; TRBD1 matches 11 bases. This CDR3 is 16 amino acids long. The germline V gene encodes CDR1 SGDLS and CDR2 YYNGEE. The ends lost 2 bases at V and 7 bases at J; junction bases unmatched: 7. The CDR3, as DNA: TGTGCCAGCAGCGTCTGGGCCGGGACAGGGGGTGAAAAACTGTTTTTT. This encodes CASSVWAGTGGEKLFF.

The V gene is TRBV27, the J gene TRBJ2-1; D unresolved. CDR1 is MNHEY and CDR2 is SMNVEV in the germline V gene (reference sequence). The germline V and J ends were trimmed by 8 bases and 8 bases, with 7 bases remaining between them. The CDR3 length is 10 residues. For the CDR3, the DNA is TGTGCCAGCGGCCTCTATGAGCAGTTCTTC. Encoded protein: CASGLYEQFF.

The gene calls are TRBV7-6 and TRBJ2-3; 8 nucleotides match TRBD1. The CDR3 is made up of 16 amino acids. Germline CDR1 and CDR2: SGHVS and FNYEAQ. V lost 5 bases and J lost 4; bases outside the gene matches: 11. The CDR3 DNA sequence: TGTGCCAGCAGCCTAGGTCCAGGGGGCGGCTCAGATACGCAGTATTTT. It encodes CASSLGPGGGSDTQYF.

This chain links TRBV19 with TRBJ2-4, with 7 bases fitting TRBD1. The CDR3 is 15 amino acids. The germline CDR1 and CDR2 sequences are LNHDA and SQIVND (reference sequence). The J segment lost 0 bases and the V segment lost 6 bases, leaving 5 bases of the junction unmatched. The CDR3 region has the DNA TGTGCCAGTAGCCCGACAGGGCTAGCCAAAAACATTCAGTACTTC. Translated, it gives CASSPTGLAKNIQYF. Together with reference TRBV19 and TRBJ2-4, the CDR3 gives the full variable domain: DGGITQSPKYLFRKEGQNVTLSCEQNLNHDAMYWYRQDPGQGLRLIYYSQIVNDFQKGDIAEGYSVSREKKESFPLTVTSAQKNPTAFYLCASSPTGLAKNIQYFGAGTRLSVL.

The chain couples TRBV4-3 to TRBJ1-5, with D hard to call. Germline CDR1 and CDR2: LGHNA and YSLEER. The CDR3 spans 15 residues. Deletions cut 0 bases from V and 3 bases from J, with 9 bases between. CDR3 amino acids: CASSQDLGVNQPQHF. Here the CDR3 DNA reads TGCGCCAGCAGCCAAGATCTCGGGGTCAATCAGCCCCAGCATTTT.

This rearrangement joins TRBV5-1 to TRBJ1-5; D call uncertain. V was clipped by 3 bases and J by 10 bases, with 11 bases between them. Germline V lookup: CDR1 SGHRS, CDR2 YFSETQ. This CDR3 has 12 amino acids. The DNA for the CDR3 is TGCGCCAGCAGCTCCGATACGGGACCCCAGCATTTT. Translated, it gives CASSSDTGPQHF. Looking up the rest from reference TRBV5-1 and TRBJ1-5 gives the full variable domain: KAGVTQTPRYLIKTRGQQVTLSCSPISGHRSVSWYQQTPGQGLQFLFEYFSETQRNKGNFPGRFSGRQFSNSRSEMNVSTLELGDSALYLCASSSDTGPQHFGDGTRLSIL.

A few counts support this clone. The V and J genes are TRBV2 and TRBJ1-1; 8 bases align to TRBD1. Trimming removed 10 bases from V and 11 bases from J; junction bases left unmatched: 9. This CDR3 contains 11 residues. CDR1 is SNHLY, CDR2 FYNNEI, per germline. The CDR3 reads CATQGQVMAFF. The CDR3 DNA is TGTGCCACGCAGGGACAGGTGATGGCTTTCTTT.

Only a few counts were recorded for this clone. The chain is built from TRBV9 and TRBJ1-2, with D possibly being TRBD1 (6 bases). The V end was cut by 3 bases, the J end by 8 bases, with 20 bases between. Germline values: CDR1 SGDLS, CDR2 YYNGEE. The CDR3 loop spans 15 amino acids. CDR3 in amino acids: CASSGTTGFLYGYTF. CDR3 in DNA: TGTGCCAGCAGCGGTACTACAGGGTTCCTCTACGGCTACACCTTC.

The chain links TRBV10-2 to TRBJ1-5; no clear D. The germline V gene has CDR1 WSHSY and CDR2 SAAADI. The CDR3 spans 14 residues. V lost 5 bases and J lost 1, with 9 bases in between. CDR3: CASSQHQSNQPQHF. CDR3 DNA: TGCGCCAGCAGTCAGCATCAGAGCAATCAGCCCCAGCATTTT.

The sample holds a few counts of this clone. V is TRBV11-3 and J is TRBJ1-1, with D hard to call. V was trimmed by 0 bases and J by 4 bases, leaving 9 bases between them. The length of the CDR3 is 14 residues. Germline V gives CDR1 SGHNT, CDR2 YENEEA. This chain's CDR3 is CASSLDLLATEAFF. The CDR3 DNA follows: TGTGCCAGCAGCTTAGATCTTTTGGCCACTGAAGCTTTCTTT.

The count of this clone is one. This chain links TRBV6-5 with TRBJ2-1, with TRBD1 identical over 7 bases. Germline-derived CDR1 and CDR2 are MNHEY and SVGAGI. This CDR3 spans 13 amino acids. Trimming removed 10 bases from V and 0 bases from J; junction bases left unmatched: 3. In DNA, the CDR3 is TGTGCCACCGCAGGGGGCTCCTACAATGAGCAGTTCTTC. Its protein product is CATAGGSYNEQFF.

The chain has TRBV7-9 and TRBJ1-1; D possibly corresponds to TRBD1 (6 bases). Looked up from germline, CDR1 is SEHNR and CDR2 is FQNEAQ (reference sequence). The CDR3 has 15 residues. V shed 5 bases and J shed 5 bases, with 18 bases lying between them. CDR3 DNA: TGTGCCAGCAGCATCGAACAGGGAAGTTGGACTGAAGCTTTCTTT. Amino acids: CASSIEQGSWTEAFF. The full variable domain, in which reference TRBV7-9 and TRBJ1-1 provide the parts outside the CDR3, is DTGVSQNPRHKITKRGQNVTFRCDPISEHNRLYWYRQTLGQGPEFLTYFQNEAQLEKSRLLSDRFSAERPKGSFSTLEIQRTEQGDSAMYLCASSIEQGSWTEAFFGQGTRLTVV.

J is TRBJ2-5 and V is TRBV24-1; unclear D gene. Germline assignment: CDR1 KGHDR and CDR2 SFDVKD. Trimming stripped 4 bases from V and 0 bases from J, with 23 bases between. There are 19 residues in the CDR3. CDR3 in amino acids: CATSDPSVSSSPHQETQYF. For the CDR3, the DNA is TGTGCCACCAGTGACCCGTCGGTTTCTTCATCCCCGCACCAAGAGACCCAGTACTTC.

J is TRBJ1-1 and V is TRBV7-2; 8 bases fit TRBD1. CDR3 length: 16 residues. In germline, CDR1 is SGHTA, CDR2 FQGNSA. Trimming removed 5 bases from V and 0 bases from J; junction bases left unmatched: 8. CDR3 sequence reads: CASSLTGVIMNTEAFF. The CDR3 DNA reads TGTGCCAGCAGCCTGACAGGGGTAATCATGAACACTGAAGCTTTCTTT.